Only a few counts were recorded for the clone carrying this TCR beta chain. Antigen unknown. PCR involved 60 Vbeta and 13 Jbeta primers. Clones were sequenced by immunoSEQ multiplex PCR, and TCRdb holds only the in-frame ones, with some missing. The sample lists under 200,000 clones; about 71% were seen once. Per the germline V gene, CDR1 is SGHRS and CDR2 is YFSETQ. V lost 3 bases to trimming and J lost 9 bases; unmatched junction nucleotides: 10. The CDR3 is 14 amino acids. This specimen comes from a study of cytomegalovirus exposure and HLA in healthy donors. Findings and limits, study-wide: There were a few CMV-associated chains whose specificity for CMV antigens was confirmed in vitro. The HLA-A and HLA-B alleles of most subjects were reportedly predicted accurately from TCR beta sequences.

The sample comprised PBMCs. This TCR came from a man aged 50-60 years in good health and CMV-seronegative. This chain connects TRBV5-1 to TRBJ2-7; TRBD1 matches at 9 bases. The CDR3 is CASSWRDRESRQYF. DNA for the CDR3: TGCGCCAGCAGCTGGAGGGACAGGGAGAGTAGGCAGTACTTC. The whole variable domain, filled in from reference TRBV5-1 and TRBJ2-7, reads KAGVTQTPRYLIKTRGQQVTLSCSPISGHRSVSWYQQTPGQGLQFLFEYFSETQRNKGNFPGRFSGRQFSNSRSEMNVSTLELGDSALYLCASSWRDRESRQYFGPGTRLTVT.